The rows below give T cell receptor beta chains drawn from one sample of a study of T cell changes during pregnancy in multiple sclerosis. Sequencing used immunoSEQ multiplex PCR; TCRdb keeps in-frame clones, though not all of them. In the table there are 37,000 or so clones, roughly nine tenths of which are singletons. The material sequenced was CD4+ T cells from peripheral blood mononuclear cells, taken in the second trimester of pregnancy. The receptors were sampled from a female donor with multiple sclerosis, enrolled in a pregnancy study. CDR3s leave out the opening cysteine and the closing phenylalanine or tryptophan. The order of the fields is J gene, D gene, V gene, CDR3 protein. A D gene is named only where the DNA matches it firmly.

j_gene: TRBJ1-6
d_gene: -
v_gene: TRBV7-9
CDR3aa: ASSTMTRHSPLH

j_gene: TRBJ2-2
d_gene: -
v_gene: TRBV27
CDR3aa: ASSLAVTGELF

j_gene: TRBJ2-7
d_gene: TRBD2
v_gene: TRBV2
CDR3aa: ASSPLGSGRRYEQY

j_gene: TRBJ2-5
d_gene: TRBD1
v_gene: TRBV7-2
CDR3aa: ASSPPRGRETQY

j_gene: TRBJ1-2
d_gene: TRBD1
v_gene: TRBV6-6
CDR3aa: ASSFGTVPNYGYT

j_gene: TRBJ2-5
d_gene: TRBD1
v_gene: TRBV12-5
CDR3aa: ASGSGTGTETQY

j_gene: TRBJ1-1
d_gene: -
v_gene: TRBV28
CDR3aa: ACAGLAGEAF

j_gene: TRBJ1-2
d_gene: -
v_gene: TRBV4-1
CDR3aa: ASSQDERVRMGYT

j_gene: TRBJ1-1
d_gene: TRBD1
v_gene: TRBV7-9
CDR3aa: ASRPTGPNTEAF

j_gene: TRBJ1-1
d_gene: -
v_gene: TRBV5-1
CDR3aa: ASSLDRQVDTEAF

j_gene: TRBJ2-7
d_gene: -
v_gene: TRBV30
CDR3aa: AWSVLGANSYEQY

j_gene: TRBJ2-3
d_gene: TRBD2
v_gene: TRBV6-1
CDR3aa: ASSLSGGAADTQY

j_gene: TRBJ2-3
d_gene: -
v_gene: TRBV4-1
CDR3aa: ASSFEPDTQY

j_gene: TRBJ2-1
d_gene: TRBD2
v_gene: TRBV11-3
CDR3aa: ASSLDQSGTSAPVEQF

j_gene: TRBJ1-3
d_gene: -
v_gene: TRBV6-1
CDR3aa: ASSDSGAFSGNTIY

j_gene: TRBJ2-3
d_gene: TRBD2
v_gene: TRBV7-9
CDR3aa: ASSLFATSGGSTDTQY

j_gene: TRBJ1-1
d_gene: -
v_gene: TRBV30
CDR3aa: AWNLYRVTEAF